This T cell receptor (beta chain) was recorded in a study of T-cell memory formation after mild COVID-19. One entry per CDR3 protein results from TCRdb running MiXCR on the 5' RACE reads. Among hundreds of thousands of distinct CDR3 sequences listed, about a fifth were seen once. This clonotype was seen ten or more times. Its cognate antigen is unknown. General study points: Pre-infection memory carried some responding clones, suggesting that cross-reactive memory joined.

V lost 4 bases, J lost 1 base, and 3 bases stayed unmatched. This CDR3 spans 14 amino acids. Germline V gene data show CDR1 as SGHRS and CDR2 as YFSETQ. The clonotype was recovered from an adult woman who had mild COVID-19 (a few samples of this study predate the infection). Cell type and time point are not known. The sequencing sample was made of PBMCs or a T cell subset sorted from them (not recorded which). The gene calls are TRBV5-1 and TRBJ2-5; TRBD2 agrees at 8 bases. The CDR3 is CASSPTSGQETQYF. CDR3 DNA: TGCGCCAGCAGCCCTACTAGCGGCCAAGAGACCCAGTACTTC.